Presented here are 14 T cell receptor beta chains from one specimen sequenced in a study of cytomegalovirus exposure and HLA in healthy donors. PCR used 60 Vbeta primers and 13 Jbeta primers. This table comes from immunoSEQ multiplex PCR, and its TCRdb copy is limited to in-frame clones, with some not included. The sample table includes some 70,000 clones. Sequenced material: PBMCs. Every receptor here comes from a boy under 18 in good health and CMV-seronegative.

CDR3 nucleotides: TGTGCCAGCAGTTCTAGCAACAGGGGAGAGACCCAGTACTTC. Amino acid sequence: CASSSSNRGETQYF. The chain is built from TRBV5-4 and TRBJ2-5, with TRBD1 identical over 7 bases. V dropped 5 bases and J dropped 4; count of bases not matched to a gene: 8. CDR1 is SGHNT and CDR2 is YYREEE in the germline V gene (reference sequence). CDR3 length: 14 residues. Variable domain in full (rest from reference TRBV5-4 and TRBJ2-5): ETGVTQSPTHLIKTRGQQVTLRCSSQSGHNTVSWYQQALGQGPQFIFQYYREEENGRGNFPPRFSGLQFPNYSSELNVNALELDDSALYLCASSSSNRGETQYFGPGTRLLVL.

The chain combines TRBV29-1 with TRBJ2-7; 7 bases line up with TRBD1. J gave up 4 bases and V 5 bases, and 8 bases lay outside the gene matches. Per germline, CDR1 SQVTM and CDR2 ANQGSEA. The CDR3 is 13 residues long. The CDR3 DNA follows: TGCAGCGTTACAGGGGAAATCCAATACGAGCAGTACTTC. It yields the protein CSVTGEIQYEQYF.

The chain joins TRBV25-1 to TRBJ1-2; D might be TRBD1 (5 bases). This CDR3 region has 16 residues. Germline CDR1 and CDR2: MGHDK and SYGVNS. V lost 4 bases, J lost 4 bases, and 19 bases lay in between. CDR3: CASSGWGQGAIYGYTF. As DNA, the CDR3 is TGTGCCAGCAGTGGCTGGGGCCAGGGCGCTATCTATGGCTACACCTTC.

The CDR3 here is CASSIGRGLYSNQPQHF. In DNA form, the CDR3 reads TGTGCCAGTAGTATAGGGAGGGGACTTTATAGCAATCAGCCCCAGCATTTT. The chain couples TRBV19 to TRBJ1-5; maybe TRBD1 (5 bases). The germline gives CDR1 LNHDA, CDR2 SQIVND (reference sequence). The CDR3 consists of 17 residues. V was clipped by 1 base and J by 0 bases, with 13 bases between them.

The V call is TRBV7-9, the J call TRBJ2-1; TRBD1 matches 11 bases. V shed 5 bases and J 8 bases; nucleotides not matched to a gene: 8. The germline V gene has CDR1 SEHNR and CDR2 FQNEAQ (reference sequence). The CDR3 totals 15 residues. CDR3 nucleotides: TGTGCCAGCAGCCCCGGGACAGGGGGGTACGATGAGCAGTTCTTC. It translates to CASSPGTGGYDEQFF.

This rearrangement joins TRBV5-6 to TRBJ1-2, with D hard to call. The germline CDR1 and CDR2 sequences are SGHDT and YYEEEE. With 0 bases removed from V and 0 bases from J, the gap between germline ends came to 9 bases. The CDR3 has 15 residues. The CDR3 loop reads CASSLVGASNYGYTF. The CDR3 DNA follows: TGTGCCAGCAGCTTGGTTGGAGCTTCTAACTATGGCTACACCTTC.

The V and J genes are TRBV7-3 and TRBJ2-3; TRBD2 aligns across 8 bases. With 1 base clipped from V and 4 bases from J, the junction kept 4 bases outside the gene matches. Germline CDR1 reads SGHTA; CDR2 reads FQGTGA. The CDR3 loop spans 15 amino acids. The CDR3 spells CASSLIGGASDTQYF. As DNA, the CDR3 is TGTGCCAGCAGCTTAATCGGGGGGGCCTCAGATACGCAGTATTTT.

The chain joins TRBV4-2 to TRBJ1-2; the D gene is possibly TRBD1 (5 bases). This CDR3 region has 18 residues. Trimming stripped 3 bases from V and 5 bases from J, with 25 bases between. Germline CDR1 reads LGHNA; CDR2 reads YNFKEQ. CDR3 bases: TGTGCCAGCAGCCAGCTCATTAGCCCCGTGGAGGGGAGTTATGGCTACACCTTC. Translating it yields CASSQLISPVEGSYGYTF.

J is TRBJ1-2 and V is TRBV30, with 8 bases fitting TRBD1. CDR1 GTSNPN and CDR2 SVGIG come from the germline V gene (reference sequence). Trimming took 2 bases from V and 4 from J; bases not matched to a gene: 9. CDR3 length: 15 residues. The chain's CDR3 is CAWSSTGGVLYGYTF. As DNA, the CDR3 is TGTGCCTGGAGTTCAACAGGGGGGGTCCTCTATGGCTACACCTTC.

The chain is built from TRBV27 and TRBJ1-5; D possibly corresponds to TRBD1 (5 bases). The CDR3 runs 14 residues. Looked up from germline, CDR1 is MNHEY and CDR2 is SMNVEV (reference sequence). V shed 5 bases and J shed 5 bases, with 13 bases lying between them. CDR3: CASSPMDKYQPQHF. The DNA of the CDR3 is TGTGCCAGCAGTCCCATGGACAAATATCAGCCCCAGCATTTT.

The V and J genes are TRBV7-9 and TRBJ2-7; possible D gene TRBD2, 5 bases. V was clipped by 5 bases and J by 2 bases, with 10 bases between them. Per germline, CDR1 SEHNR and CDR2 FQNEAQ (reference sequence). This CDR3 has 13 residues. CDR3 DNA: TGTGCCAGCAGCCCTCGAGGGACCTACGAGCAGTACTTC. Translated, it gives CASSPRGTYEQYF.

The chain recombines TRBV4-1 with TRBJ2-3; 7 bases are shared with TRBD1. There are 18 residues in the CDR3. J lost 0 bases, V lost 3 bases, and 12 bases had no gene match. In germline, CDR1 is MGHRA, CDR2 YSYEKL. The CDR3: CASSQYGTASTSTDTQYF. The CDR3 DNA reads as TGCGCCAGCAGCCAGTACGGGACAGCTTCAACTAGCACAGATACGCAGTATTTT.

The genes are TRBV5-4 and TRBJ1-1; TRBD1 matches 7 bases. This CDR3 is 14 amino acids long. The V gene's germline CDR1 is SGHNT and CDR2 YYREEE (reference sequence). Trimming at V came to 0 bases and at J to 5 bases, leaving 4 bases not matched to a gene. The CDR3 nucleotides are TGTGCCAGCAGCTTGGACAGGGGAAGTACTGAAGCTTTCTTT. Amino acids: CASSLDRGSTEAFF.

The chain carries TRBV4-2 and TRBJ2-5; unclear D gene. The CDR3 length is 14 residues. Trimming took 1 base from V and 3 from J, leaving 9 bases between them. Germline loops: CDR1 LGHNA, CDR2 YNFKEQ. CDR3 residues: CASSQVRGKETQYF. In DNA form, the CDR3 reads TGTGCCAGCAGCCAAGTACGCGGAAAAGAGACCCAGTACTTC.